In its sample, the clone carrying this T cell receptor (beta chain) was seen a few times. Its antigen is undetermined. This specimen comes from a study of shared clonotypes between healthy human individuals. General study findings and limits: Though the depth was large, rarefaction showed that sorted-subset sequencing was incomplete.

TCRdb's table, derived via immunoSEQ multiplex PCR, lists solely in-frame clones and lacks some. In the table there are over a million clones, approximately 72% of which are singletons. J lost 3 bases, V lost 6 bases, and 1 base had no gene match. The CDR3 is made up of 13 amino acids. CDR1 is LGHNT and CDR2 is FRNRAP in the germline V gene. The chain has TRBV12-5 and TRBJ1-1; 10 nucleotides agree with TRBD1. The receptor was derived from a man between 18 and 35 years old in good health. Material for sequencing was memory CD4+ T cells sorted from blood. Regarding subset: CD45RA-negative fraction. The CDR3 nucleotides read TGTGCTAGTGGGGGACAGGGGTACACTGAAGCTTTCTTT. Its translation is CASGGQGYTEAFF.